The 22 T cell receptor beta chains presented below share a single source sample, sequenced in a study of regulatory T cells in long-lasting Graves disease. Sequencing libraries for TCR beta were prepared with iRepertoire HTBI primers and Arm-PCR of CDR3 regions. TCRdb independently ran MiXCR on the multiplex PCR reads; one entry per CDR3 protein. The profile shows about 320,000 distinct CDR3 sequences, 15% to 20% of them singletons. Sample time point: newly diagnosed GD, antithyroid drugs for less than 3 months. From RNA extracted from PBMCs, the TCR library was made. The sequences come from peripheral blood mononuclear cells (PBMCs), collected at new diagnosis, from a patient treated with antithyroid drugs. Receptors were obtained from a female donor with Graves disease.

The rearrangement links TRBV7-6 to TRBJ2-2; no definite D call. The ends were cut back, 3 bases at V and 1 base at J, with 6 bases in the middle. This CDR3 comprises 14 residues. The germline CDR1 and CDR2 sequences are SGHVS and FNYEAQ. Here the CDR3 reads CASSFWENTGELFF. The CDR3 DNA follows: TGTGCCAGCAGCTTTTGGGAGAACACCGGGGAGCTGTTTTTT.

This clonotype came up many times. The chain links TRBV27 to TRBJ2-6; D perhaps matches TRBD1 (5 bases). This CDR3 contains 16 residues. V was cut by 5 bases and J by 4 bases, with 15 bases left in between. Germline CDR1 MNHEY, CDR2 SMNVEV (reference sequence). For the CDR3, the DNA is TGTGCCAGCAGTACGGTGGGGCTCTCGGGGGCCAACGTCCTGACTTTC. Protein product: CASSTVGLSGANVLTF.

This clonotype was counted many times. A read error may produce the germline difference seen at one junction end. This chain connects TRBV6-2 or TRBV6-3 to TRBJ2-1; 8 nucleotides match TRBD1. Per germline, CDR1 MNHEY and CDR2 SVGEGT. The CDR3 has 21 residues. In DNA, the CDR3 is TGTGCCAGCAGCTACTCCGCGGACAGGGCTGATCTGAGGGGGTCGTACGATGAGCAGTTCTTC. Translation: CASSYSADRADLRGSYDEQFF.

This clonotype has at least ten counts. The rearrangement links TRBV28 to TRBJ2-7; 15 positions match TRBD2. CDR3 size: 15 residues. Losses at the gene ends were 6 bases for V and 7 bases for J; bases not matched to a gene: 7. The germline V gene has CDR1 MDHEN and CDR2 SYDVKM. CDR3 bases: TGTGCCAGCAGATCCGGGACTAGCGGGAGGCTAGAGCAGTACTTC. Translated, it gives CASRSGTSGRLEQYF. The full variable domain, completed using reference TRBV28 and TRBJ2-7, is DVKVTQSSRYLVKRTGEKVFLECVQDMDHENMFWYRQDPGLGLRLIYFSYDVKMKEKGDIPEGYSVSREKKERFSLILESASTNQTSMYLCASRSGTSGRLEQYFGPGTRLTVT.

The sample holds many counts of this clonotype. V usage is TRBV20-1 and J usage is TRBJ2-6; D not resolved. Germline CDR1 reads DFQATT; CDR2 reads SNEGSKA (reference sequence). This CDR3 has 15 amino acids. Trimming stripped 3 bases from V and 0 bases from J, with 9 bases between. Written as DNA, the CDR3 is TGCAGTGCTAGTTTACTGCGCTCTGGGGCCAACGTCCTGACTTTC. Protein sequence: CSASLLRSGANVLTF.

In this sample, this clonotype turned up many times. The chain is built from TRBV3-1 and TRBJ2-1; D uncertain. Germline CDR1 LGHDT, CDR2 YNNKEL (reference sequence). The CDR3 sequence is 13 residues long. V was pared by 0 bases and J by 12 bases, with 12 bases between. In nucleotides, the CDR3 is TGTGCCAGCAGCCAAGATCACAGTTCAGGGCAGTTCTTC. It specifies CASSQDHSSGQFF.

The chain couples TRBV7-9 to TRBJ2-7; the D is unclear. Germline V CDR1 and CDR2: SEHNR, FQNEAQ (reference sequence). CDR3 length: 11 amino acids. Trimming took off 7 bases at V and 6 bases at J, with 10 bases between the two ends. The CDR3 is CASTLVGEQYF. Written as DNA, the CDR3 is TGTGCCAGCACCCTAGTGGGCGAGCAGTACTTC.

This chain uses TRBV28 with TRBJ2-7; TRBD2 agrees at 7 bases. The V segment lost 1 base and the J segment 6 bases; nucleotides outside the gene matches: 9. The CDR3 spans 15 residues. Looked up from germline, CDR1 is MDHEN and CDR2 is SYDVKM. The CDR3 DNA reads TGTGCCAGCAGTTTATTACCGGGAGGAATGTCCGAGCAGTACTTC. Translating gives CASSLLPGGMSEQYF.

This clonotype was seen a few times. V gene TRBV10-3 combines with J gene TRBJ1-1; TRBD1 agrees at 9 bases. Germline lookup yields CDR1 ENHRY and CDR2 SYGVKD. CDR3 length: 14 residues. Germline trimming cut 6 bases from V and 2 bases from J; bases unmatched to any gene: 4. As DNA, the CDR3 is TGTGCCATCAGGACAGGGGGAATCAACACTGAAGCTTTCTTT. It specifies CAIRTGGINTEAFF.

This clonotype appeared a few times. The V call is TRBV12-3 or TRBV12-4, the J call TRBJ1-4; 12 positions match TRBD1. V trimming: 5 bases; J trimming: 8 bases; junction bases outside the gene matches: 6. The CDR3 spans 15 residues. The CDR3 sequence is CASSLLGTGGEKLFF. The CDR3 coding sequence is TGTGCCAGCAGTCTCCTGGGGACAGGGGGCGAAAAACTGTTTTTT.

The chain joins TRBV20-1 to TRBJ1-4, with D unclear. Trimming stripped 4 bases from V and 0 bases from J, with 9 bases between. Germline CDR1 is DFQATT and CDR2 is SNEGSKA (reference sequence). The CDR3 is 14 residues long. CDR3 nucleotide sequence: TGCAGTGCTACCGGGTCTGCAACTAATGAAAAACTGTTTTTT. Amino acid sequence: CSATGSATNEKLFF.

A few counts support this clonotype. The chain combines TRBV9 with TRBJ2-4, with TRBD1 as a possible D gene (6 bases). The CDR3 is made up of 14 amino acids. The V gene's germline CDR1 is SGDLS and CDR2 YYNGEE. Trimming took off 4 bases at V and 1 base at J, with 9 bases between the two ends. The CDR3 spells CASSPQGAKNIQYF. The CDR3 DNA follows: TGTGCCAGCAGCCCCCAGGGGGCCAAAAACATTCAGTACTTC.

This sequence joins TRBV20-1 and TRBJ2-1, with 7 positions matching TRBD2. Germline values: CDR1 DFQATT, CDR2 SNEGSKA (reference sequence). V gave up 3 bases and J gave up 0 bases; unmatched junction bases: 2. This CDR3 has 14 residues. Written as DNA, the CDR3 is TGCAGTGCTAGTAGCGGGTCCTCCTACAATGAGCAGTTCTTC. Translation gives CSASSGSSYNEQFF.

In the case of this clonotype: This clone may be a read error of a much larger clone one base away. The chain has TRBV9 and TRBJ2-3, with TRBD2 identical over 9 bases. Germline lookup yields CDR1 SGDLS and CDR2 YYNGEE. This CDR3 is 16 amino acids long. CDR3 DNA sequence: TGTGGCAGCAGCTCCCTAGCGGGGTTCAGGGCAGATACGCAGTATTTT. This gives the protein CGSSSLAGFRADTQYF.

There are many counts of this clonotype. The rearrangement joins TRBV5-6 to TRBJ1-2; TRBD1 agrees at 12 bases. Per germline, CDR1 SGHDT and CDR2 YYEEEE. CDR3 length equals 15 residues. V gave up 4 bases and J gave up 6 bases; unmatched junction bases: 7. CDR3 DNA: TGTGCCAGCAGCGAGGGACAGGGGGCGCTGGATGGCTACACCTTC. Amino acid sequence: CASSEGQGALDGYTF.

The chain joins TRBV19 to TRBJ2-1; 12 positions agree with TRBD2. The CDR3 spans 14 residues. With 4 bases clipped from V and 9 bases from J, the junction kept 4 bases outside the gene matches. Germline CDR1 LNHDA, CDR2 SQIVND (reference sequence). CDR3: CASSRLLAGGEQFF. The CDR3 region has the DNA TGTGCCAGTAGTAGGTTACTAGCGGGAGGTGAGCAGTTCTTC.

This clonotype was recorded a few times. V gene TRBV20-1 combines with J gene TRBJ1-1; no clear D. The CDR3 is 13 amino acids. Between the trimmed V and J ends, which lost 3 bases and 11 bases, there was a span of 19 bases. The germline gives CDR1 DFQATT, CDR2 SNEGSKA (reference sequence). CDR3 coding DNA: TGCAGTGCTAGTTGGTCCCCGAGACTGGAGGCTTTCTTT. Residues: CSASWSPRLEAFF.

Ten or more counts support this clonotype. V usage is TRBV28 and J usage is TRBJ2-3, with D maybe TRBD1 (6 bases). Looked up from germline, CDR1 is MDHEN and CDR2 is SYDVKM. This CDR3 is 16 amino acids long. Trimming shortened V by 5 bases and J by 0 bases, and 15 bases separated the two germline ends. CDR3 loop: CASSIQGVGSTDTQYF. In nucleotides, the CDR3 is TGTGCCAGCAGTATACAGGGAGTAGGTAGCACAGATACGCAGTATTTT.

The gene calls are TRBV11-2 and TRBJ2-7; 15 nucleotides match TRBD2. Looked up from germline, CDR1 is SGHAT and CDR2 is FQNNGV. V was clipped by 5 bases and J by 6 bases; unmatched bases: 5. This CDR3 is built from 15 residues. CDR3 region: CASSAMGLAGGEQYF. As DNA, the CDR3 is TGTGCCAGCAGCGCAATGGGACTAGCGGGAGGCGAGCAGTACTTC.

This clonotype was counted ten times or more. The chain uses TRBV7-9 and TRBJ2-1, with D hard to call. CDR3 length: 12 amino acids. V was trimmed by 0 bases and J by 9 bases, leaving 6 bases between them. Per germline, CDR1 SEHNR and CDR2 FQNEAQ (reference sequence). The CDR3 nucleotides are TGTGCCAGCAGCTTAGCCCATTTTGAGCAGTTCTTC. It yields the protein CASSLAHFEQFF. The variable domain in full, with the rest retrieved from reference TRBV7-9 and TRBJ2-1, is DTGVSQNPRHKITKRGQNVTFRCDPISEHNRLYWYRQTLGQGPEFLTYFQNEAQLEKSRLLSDRFSAERPKGSFSTLEIQRTEQGDSAMYLCASSLAHFEQFFGPGTRLTVL.

As regards this clonotype: A read error may explain this, as a much larger clone is one base away. The limits of the CDR3 on the DNA are not certain, so only TCRdb's listed CDR3 is given. The J gene is TRBJ1-4, the V gene TRBV9; TRBD1, the D gene given by the table, was not confirmed from the DNA. The CDR3 totals 16 residues, both ends included. Per germline, CDR1 SGDLS and CDR2 YYNGEE. The CDR3 reads CASSLGWGQGAEELLF.

This clonotype occurred many times. The J gene is TRBJ2-2, the V gene TRBV7-9, with D unresolved. The CDR3 covers 17 residues. The V gene's germline CDR1 is SEHNR and CDR2 FQNEAQ (reference sequence). Deletions cut 5 bases from V and 1 base from J, with 17 bases between. The CDR3 loop reads CASSTPGGALNTGELFF. DNA of the CDR3: TGTGCCAGCAGCACGCCCGGCGGCGCGTTGAACACCGGGGAGCTGTTTTTT.